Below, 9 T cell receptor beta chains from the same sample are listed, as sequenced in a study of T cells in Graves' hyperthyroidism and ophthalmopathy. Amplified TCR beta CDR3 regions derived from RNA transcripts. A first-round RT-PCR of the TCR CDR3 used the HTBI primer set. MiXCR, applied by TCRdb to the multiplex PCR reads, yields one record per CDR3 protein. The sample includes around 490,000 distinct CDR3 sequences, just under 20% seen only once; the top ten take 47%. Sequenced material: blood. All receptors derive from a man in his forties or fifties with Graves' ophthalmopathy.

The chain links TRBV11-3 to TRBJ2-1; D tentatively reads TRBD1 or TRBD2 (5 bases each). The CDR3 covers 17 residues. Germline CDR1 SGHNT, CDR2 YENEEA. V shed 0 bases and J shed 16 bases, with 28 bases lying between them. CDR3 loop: CASSLEGREPHITMSFF. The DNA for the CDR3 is TGTGCCAGCAGCTTAGAAGGCAGGGAGCCCCACATTACAATGAGTTTCTTC.

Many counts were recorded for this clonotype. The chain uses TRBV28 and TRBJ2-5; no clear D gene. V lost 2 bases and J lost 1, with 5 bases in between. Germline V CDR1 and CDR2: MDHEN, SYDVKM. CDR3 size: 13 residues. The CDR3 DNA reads TGTGCCAGCAGTTTACTGCCCCAAGAGACCCAGTACTTC. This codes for CASSLLPQETQYF. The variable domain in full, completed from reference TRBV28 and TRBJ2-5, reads DVKVTQSSRYLVKRTGEKVFLECVQDMDHENMFWYRQDPGLGLRLIYFSYDVKMKEKGDIPEGYSVSREKKERFSLILESASTNQTSMYLCASSLLPQETQYFGPGTRLLVL.

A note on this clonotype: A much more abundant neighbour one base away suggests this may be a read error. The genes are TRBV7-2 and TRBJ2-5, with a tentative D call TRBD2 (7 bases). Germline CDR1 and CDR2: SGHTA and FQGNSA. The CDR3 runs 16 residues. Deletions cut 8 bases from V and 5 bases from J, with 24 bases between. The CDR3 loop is CASGLRGADWEETQYF. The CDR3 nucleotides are TGTGCCAGCGGGCTCCGGGGGGCGGACTGGGAGGAGACCCAGTACTTC.

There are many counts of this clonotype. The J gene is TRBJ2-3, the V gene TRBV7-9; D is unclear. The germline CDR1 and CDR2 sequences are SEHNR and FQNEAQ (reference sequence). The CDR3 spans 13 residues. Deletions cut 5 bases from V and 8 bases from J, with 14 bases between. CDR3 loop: CASSPVVGATQYF. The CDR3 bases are TGTGCCAGCAGCCCCGTGGTTGGAGCTACGCAGTATTTT.

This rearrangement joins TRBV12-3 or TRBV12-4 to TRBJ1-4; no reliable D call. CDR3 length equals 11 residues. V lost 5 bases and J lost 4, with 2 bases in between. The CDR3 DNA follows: TGTGCCAGCAGTGTTAATGAAAAACTGTTTTTT. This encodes CASSVNEKLFF.

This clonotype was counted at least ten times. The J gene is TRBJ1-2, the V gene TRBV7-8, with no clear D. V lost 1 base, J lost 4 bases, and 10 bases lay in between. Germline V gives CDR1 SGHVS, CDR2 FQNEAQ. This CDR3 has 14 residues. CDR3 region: CASSLVSNLYGYTF. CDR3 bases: TGTGCCAGCAGCTTAGTCTCTAACCTCTATGGCTACACCTTC.

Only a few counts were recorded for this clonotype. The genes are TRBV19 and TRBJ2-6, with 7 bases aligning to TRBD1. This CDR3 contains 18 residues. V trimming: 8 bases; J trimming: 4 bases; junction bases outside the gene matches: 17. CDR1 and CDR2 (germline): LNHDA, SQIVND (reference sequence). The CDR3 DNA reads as TGTGCCAGTGCACTTCTAGGACAGGCAGGGAAAGGGGCCAACGTCCTGACTTTC. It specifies CASALLGQAGKGANVLTF.

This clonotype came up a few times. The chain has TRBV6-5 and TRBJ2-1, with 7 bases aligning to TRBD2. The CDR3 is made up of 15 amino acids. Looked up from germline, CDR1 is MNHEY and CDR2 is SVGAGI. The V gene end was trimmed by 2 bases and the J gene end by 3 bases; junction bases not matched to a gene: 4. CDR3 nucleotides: TGTGCCAGCAGTTACATTCCGGGAGGCTACAATGAGCAGTTCTTC. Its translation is CASSYIPGGYNEQFF.

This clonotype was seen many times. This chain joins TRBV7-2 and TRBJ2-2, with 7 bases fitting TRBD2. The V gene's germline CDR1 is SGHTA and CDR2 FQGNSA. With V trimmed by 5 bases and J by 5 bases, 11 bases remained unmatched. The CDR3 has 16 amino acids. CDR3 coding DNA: TGTGCCAGCAGCCCTAGCGGCCCTGGAGGGACCGGGGAGCTGTTTTTT. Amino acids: CASSPSGPGGTGELFF.